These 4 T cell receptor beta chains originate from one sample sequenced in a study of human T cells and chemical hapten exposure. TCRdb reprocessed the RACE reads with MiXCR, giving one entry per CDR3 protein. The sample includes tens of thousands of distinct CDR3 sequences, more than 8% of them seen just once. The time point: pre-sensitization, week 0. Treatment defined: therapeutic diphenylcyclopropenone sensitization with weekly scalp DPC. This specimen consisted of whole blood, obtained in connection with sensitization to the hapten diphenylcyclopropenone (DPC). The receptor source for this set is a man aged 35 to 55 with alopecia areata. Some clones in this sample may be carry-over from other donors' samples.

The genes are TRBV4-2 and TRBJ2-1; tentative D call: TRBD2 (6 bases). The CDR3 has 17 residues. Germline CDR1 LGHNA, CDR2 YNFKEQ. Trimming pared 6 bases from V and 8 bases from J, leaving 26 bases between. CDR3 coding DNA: TGTGCCAGCAGTCATGAAGGGACCGGGAGTAAGATCCATGAGCAGTTCTTC. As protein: CASSHEGTGSKIHEQFF.

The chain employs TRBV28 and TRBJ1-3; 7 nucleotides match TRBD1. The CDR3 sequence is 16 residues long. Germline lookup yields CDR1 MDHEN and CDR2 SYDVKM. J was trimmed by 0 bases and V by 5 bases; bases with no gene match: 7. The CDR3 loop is CASSPWTGLSGNTIYF. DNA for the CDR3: TGTGCCAGCAGTCCATGGACAGGCCTCTCTGGAAACACCATATATTTT.

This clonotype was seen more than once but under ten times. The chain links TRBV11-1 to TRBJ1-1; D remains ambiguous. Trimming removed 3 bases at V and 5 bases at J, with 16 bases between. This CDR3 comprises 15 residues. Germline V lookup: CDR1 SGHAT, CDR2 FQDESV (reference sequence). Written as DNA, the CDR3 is TGTGCCAGCAGCTTTCGAAGGCAGTCGGAGACTGAAGCTTTCTTT. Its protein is CASSFRRQSETEAFF.

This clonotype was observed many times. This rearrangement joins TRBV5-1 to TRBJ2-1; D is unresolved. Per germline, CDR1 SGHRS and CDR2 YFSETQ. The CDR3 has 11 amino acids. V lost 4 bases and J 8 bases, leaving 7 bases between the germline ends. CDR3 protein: CASSDLDEQFF. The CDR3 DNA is TGCGCCAGCAGCGATCTAGATGAGCAGTTCTTC.